This is a list of T cell receptor beta chains from one sample in a study of T cells in Graves' hyperthyroidism and ophthalmopathy. Each CDR3 protein gets one entry after TCRdb re-called the multiplex PCR reads with MiXCR. Of roughly 580,000 distinct CDR3 sequences in the sample, under 60% are singletons; the top ten hold 8.2%. The sample consisted of peripheral blood or thyroid tissue (not recorded which). The receptor source for this set is a woman younger than 35 with Graves' hyperthyroidism. CDR3s include the opening cysteine and the closing phenylalanine or tryptophan. The order of the fields is J gene, V gene, CDR3 protein.

TRBJ1-1 | TRBV14 | CVDLADTEAFF
TRBJ1-5 | TRBV7-9 | CASSRGQGAHYSNQPQHF
TRBJ1-3 | TRBV2 | CASSPLRGTSGNTIYF
TRBJ1-5 | TRBV2 | CASTGYPGQGSNQPQHF
TRBJ1-2 | TRBV10-3 | CAIIGQEGYTF
TRBJ2-5 | TRBV10-3 | CASSDRSSGRGGETQYF
TRBJ2-5 | TRBV10-3 | CAISATGKETQYF
TRBJ1-2 | TRBV12-3/TRBV12-4 | CASSFLGQVTNYGYTF
TRBJ1-2 | TRBV2 | CASSYRDNYGYTF
TRBJ1-2 | TRBV19 | CASSPAGTGYGYTF
TRBJ2-7 | TRBV10-3 | CASSYSASGSYEQYF
TRBJ1-5 | TRBV15 | CASSYQAHQPRHF
TRBJ2-6 | TRBV7-6 | CASSLVVVAGGAPGANVLTF
TRBJ2-5 | TRBV11-2 | CASSGANEETQYF
TRBJ1-3 | TRBV19 | CASSIRDGISGNTIYF
TRBJ1-1 | TRBV7-8 | CASGQGWDTEAFF
TRBJ2-7 | TRBV2 | CASKGQGGYEQYF
TRBJ1-5 | TRBV12-3/TRBV12-4 | CASSWGEGYSNQPQHF
TRBJ2-7 | TRBV19 | CASSITSVYEQYF
TRBJ1-5 | TRBV2 | CASSPLTPINNQPQHF
TRBJ2-2 | TRBV25-1 | CASSSPRLLAGGGTGELFF
TRBJ1-1 | TRBV11-2 | CASSLVVRSGAFF
TRBJ2-7 | TRBV12-3/TRBV12-4 | CASSFGTLAYEQYF
TRBJ2-5 | TRBV7-2 | CASSLGGADQETQYF
TRBJ1-3 | TRBV6-1 | CASSFATGSGNTIYF
TRBJ2-7 | TRBV24-1 | CATSDAPGTGAYEQYF
TRBJ2-7 | TRBV7-8 | CASSARTSGENKPIF
TRBJ2-7 | TRBV7-2 | CASSSRLAGFEQYF
TRBJ1-6 | TRBV7-9 | CASSPGPASPLHF
TRBJ2-7 | TRBV14 | CASTPQATGDEQYF
TRBJ1-3 | TRBV6-5 | CASSRRISGNTIYF
TRBJ1-5 | TRBV12-3/TRBV12-4 | CASSLRWGTQPQHF
TRBJ1-4 | TRBV10-1 | CASSESSRNEKLFF
TRBJ2-5 | TRBV7-9 | CASRRGPGLAGGNQETQYF
TRBJ1-2 | TRBV2 | CASWTGLSYGYTF
TRBJ2-3 | TRBV9 | CASSVGGRGHTDTQYF
TRBJ1-1 | TRBV2 | CASSHHEAEAFF
TRBJ2-5 | TRBV20-1 | CSAYGPHGTQYF
TRBJ2-2 | TRBV7-2 | CASSQGQGYTGELFF
TRBJ2-7 | TRBV7-3 | CASSFSGQGSGEQYF
TRBJ1-2 | TRBV2 | CASTSPTAPYGYTF
TRBJ1-4 | TRBV20-1 | CSAPGTGATNEKLFF
TRBJ1-6 | TRBV10-3 | CAIRGDRDNSPLHF
TRBJ1-1 | TRBV9 | CASSVQGLITEAFF
TRBJ2-2 | TRBV20-1 | CSAKVGPNTGGLFF